This T cell receptor beta chain was obtained from a study of identical twins (dated by TCRdb to 2016 to 2017). Broadly, across the study: The study deep-sequenced TCR alpha and beta repertoires from monozygotic twins, unrelated adults of various ages and cord blood to test whether fetal clonotypes persist. To rule out contamination, the twin experiments were replicated at different times with different library preparation protocols.

The CDR3 holds 14 amino acids from the cysteine to the phenylalanine. Only the CDR3 portion is preserved as DNA: 42 bases, with reading frame beginning at the first base. Relative to germline, V is 8 bases shorter and J is 6 bases shorter, with 17 bases between their ends. The method was 5' RACE. The sequencer listed for this sample is Illumina HiSeq 2000. A universal primer binding site was added through template switching, and the final cDNA carried a unique molecular identifier so that TCR cDNA molecules could be counted accurately. Specific primers in the conserved constant-segment region were used to synthesize first-strand cDNA for TCR alpha and beta chains. To control for contamination, every cDNA library was double barcoded, receiving both a SMART-Mk sample barcode and Illumina barcodes. TruSeq adapter sequences along with Illumina sample barcodes were introduced in two successive PCR steps. The TCR alpha and beta cDNA libraries were sequenced on the Illumina HiSeq platform using custom primers. As for the authors' bioinformatics: Unique molecular identifiers were extracted from raw reads with MiGEC, and CDR3 positions were determined with MiXCR. Recombination models were inferred per individual with the repgenHMM and IGoR tools using an EM algorithm. The tcR package in R was used for shared clonotype analysis, with sharing normalized by the product of cloneset sizes. Out-of-frame nonproductive sequences were analyzed to study raw recombination free of thymic and clonal selection effects. TCRdb itself trimmed the public reads at Q25 with fastp, ran MiXCR and retained productive beta chains. Identical CDR3 protein sequences are pooled into one entry, listed with their most common genes and DNA. The authors' filters were not applied to this entry. The sample has around 530,000 distinct CDR3 sequences on record, approximately 16% of them singletons. Clones ranked in the top ten supply 0.44% of the sample.

What the authors observed across the whole study: Invariant T cells such as MAIT and iNKT could partly confound zero-insertion analyses, though diverse VJ usage argued against this for most clonotypes. Because the same donors could not be followed over many years, conclusions were based on cross-sectional statistical analysis. Recombination models systematically underestimated out-of-frame TCR alpha sharing in monozygotic twins but agreed with sharing between unrelated individuals. Out-of-frame TCR alpha sequences shared between twins showed an excess of low generation-probability sequences compared with coincidental sharing between unrelated individuals. Abundant cord blood beta clonotypes carried fewer insertions; young adult naive repertoires showed a weaker similar trend, while memory repertoires showed none. In beta out-of-frame sequences, excess twin sharing was weaker, because having fewer shared sequences lowered the signal-to-noise ratio.

Only healthy Caucasian donors were included. The twin cohort consisted of three pairs of female monozygotic twins, all aged about 18 to 29 years. Positive isolation kits from Invitrogen were used to isolate CD4+ and CD8+ T cell populations. As regards this clonotype: Its antigen is not yet known. No base quality information exists; no much larger clone differs at one position.

The sample was also linked to a second study, of yellow fever vaccine responses in identical twins. The second study also describes: According to the authors, the vaccine-induced T cell response in identical twins seemed to be partly convergent and partly specific to each individual. Focusing on identical twins, the study followed the T cell clones that responded to the vaccine, and did so with precision.

Sequenced material: CD4+ T cells sorted from blood. The sequence derives from a woman between 18 and 29 years old in good health. The sequence is built from TRBV12-3 or TRBV12-4 and TRBJ1-5; TRBD1 might be the D gene, on 6 matching bases. Here the CDR3 is given as CASALGGGAQPQHF. The bases are TGTGCCAGCGCCCTGGGGGGGGGGGCTCAGCCCCAGCATTTT.